The 28 T cell receptor beta chains below were found in one sample sequenced in a study of human T cells and chemical hapten exposure. Sample time point: patch test 1, 2 weeks after DPC sensitization. Regarding treatment: therapeutic diphenylcyclopropenone sensitization with weekly scalp DPC. TCRdb passed the RACE reads through MiXCR, listing each CDR3 protein once. The data contain roughly 200,000 distinct CDR3 sequences, around 24% of them singletons. Specimen: whole blood, collected in connection with sensitization to the hapten diphenylcyclopropenone (DPC). These receptors originate from a woman aged 50 to 60 with alopecia areata. Some clones in this sample may be carry-over from other donors' samples.

This clonotype was seen more than once but under ten times. The J gene is TRBJ1-5, the V gene TRBV20-1; 9 bases are a match to TRBD1. V lost 6 bases and J lost 6; bases outside the gene matches: 9. Per germline, CDR1 DFQATT and CDR2 SNEGSKA (reference sequence). The CDR3 sequence is 14 residues long. The CDR3 spells CSANGQGKGQPQHF. CDR3 DNA: TGCAGTGCCAATGGACAGGGGAAAGGTCAGCCCCAGCATTTT.

This chain uses TRBV28 with TRBJ1-1; D gene uncertain. With 9 bases removed from V and 4 bases from J, the gap between germline ends came to 15 bases. The germline gives CDR1 MDHEN, CDR2 SYDVKM. This CDR3 has 13 amino acids. The CDR3, as DNA: TGTGCCAGTCAAATCTCTGGGTTCACTGAAGCTTTCTTT. Translated: CASQISGFTEAFF.

This clonotype was picked up a small number of times. V is TRBV10-1 and J is TRBJ1-6, with 7 bases aligning to TRBD1. V shed 3 bases and J 7 bases; nucleotides not matched to a gene: 3. CDR1 and CDR2 from the germline V gene are WNHNN and SYGVQD (reference sequence). The CDR3 has 14 residues. Here the CDR3 DNA reads TGCGCCAGCAGTGAAGACAGGGAGAATTCACCCCTCCACTTT. Translated, it gives CASSEDRENSPLHF.

In nucleotides, the CDR3 is TGTGCCACCAGTGACCCCCTCGGTTCCTACAATGAGCAGTTCTTC. Its protein is CATSDPLGSYNEQFF. The genes are TRBV24-1 and TRBJ2-1, with D unresolved. Germline V gene lookup returns CDR1 KGHDR and CDR2 SFDVKD. V lost 4 bases and J 1 base, leaving 10 bases between the germline ends. The CDR3 is made up of 15 amino acids.

The chain links TRBV7-9 to TRBJ1-6, with D possibly matching TRBD1 (6 bases). Per germline, CDR1 SEHNR and CDR2 FQNEAQ (reference sequence). The CDR3 consists of 14 residues. V was shortened by 2 bases and J by 7 bases, with 9 bases between the two germline ends. CDR3 DNA: TGTGCCAGCAGCTTATTACAGGGAAATTCACCCCTCCACTTT. Translating gives CASSLLQGNSPLHF. Full variable domain (missing parts from reference TRBV7-9 and TRBJ1-6): DTGVSQNPRHKITKRGQNVTFRCDPISEHNRLYWYRQTLGQGPEFLTYFQNEAQLEKSRLLSDRFSAERPKGSFSTLEIQRTEQGDSAMYLCASSLLQGNSPLHFGNGTRLTVT.

This clonotype was counted between two and nine times. CDR3 loop: CASRRWDRGRDTEAFF. The CDR3 DNA sequence: TGCGCCAGCAGGCGTTGGGACAGGGGGCGAGACACTGAAGCTTTCTTT. This chain uses TRBV5-1 with TRBJ1-1, with 12 bases matching TRBD1. The J segment lost 3 bases and the V segment lost 5 bases, leaving 8 bases of the junction unmatched. The V gene's germline CDR1 is SGHRS and CDR2 YFSETQ. This CDR3 is 16 amino acids long.

This chain links TRBV20-1 with TRBJ2-7, with 7 nucleotides matching TRBD1. The CDR3 contains 13 residues. Looked up from germline, CDR1 is DFQATT and CDR2 is SNEGSKA (reference sequence). The trim removed 4 bases at V and 1 base at J, leaving 4 bases unmatched. The CDR3 nucleotides are TGCAGTGCTATGGGACAGTTGTCCTACGAGCAGTACTTC. Protein product: CSAMGQLSYEQYF.

This clonotype came up a few times. The CDR3 DNA is TGTGCCAGCAGCTATCGACAGGGCCAAGAGACCCAGTACTTC. Amino acid sequence: CASSYRQGQETQYF. The V and J genes are TRBV7-2 and TRBJ2-5; 7 bases are a match to TRBD1. Germline V gene sequence: CDR1 SGHTA, CDR2 FQGNSA. The junction had 3 bases not matched to a gene; V was cut back by 4 bases and J by 1 base. This CDR3 spans 14 amino acids. Full variable domain (outside the CDR3, taken from reference TRBV7-2 and TRBJ2-5): GAGVSQSPSNKVTEKGKDVELRCDPISGHTALYWYRQSLGQGLEFLIYFQGNSAPDKSGLPSDRFSAERTGGSVSTLTIQRTQQEDSAVYLCASSYRQGQETQYFGPGTRLLVL.

This chain joins TRBV12-3 or TRBV12-4 and TRBJ2-7; possibly TRBD2 for D (6 bases). V was clipped by 8 bases and J by 2 bases, with 22 bases between them. The CDR3 spans 16 residues. As DNA, the CDR3 is TGTGCCAGCGGGGGGTGGGCTTTTGCGACCCCCTACGAGCAGTACTTC. It encodes CASGGWAFATPYEQYF.

This clonotype was seen a few times. The chain combines TRBV20-1 with TRBJ1-2; TRBD1 matches at 10 bases. The V and J ends lost 0 bases and 3 bases, in that order; junction bases with no gene match: 4. Germline CDR1 is DFQATT and CDR2 is SNEGSKA (reference sequence). The CDR3 consists of 15 residues. The CDR3 spells CSAREPGQGYYGYTF. The CDR3 bases are TGCAGTGCTAGAGAGCCGGGACAGGGGTACTATGGCTACACCTTC.

This chain joins TRBV7-9 and TRBJ2-1, with 10 nucleotides matching TRBD2. The CDR3 contains 14 residues. From germline, CDR1 is SEHNR and CDR2 FQNEAQ (reference sequence). Trimming cost V 3 bases and J 9 bases; bases outside gene matches: 5. This CDR3 reads CASSLGTSGAEQFF. Written as DNA, the CDR3 is TGTGCCAGCAGCTTGGGAACTAGCGGGGCTGAGCAGTTCTTC. Combining the CDR3 with reference TRBV7-9 and TRBJ2-1 gives the whole variable domain DTGVSQNPRHKITKRGQNVTFRCDPISEHNRLYWYRQTLGQGPEFLTYFQNEAQLEKSRLLSDRFSAERPKGSFSTLEIQRTEQGDSAMYLCASSLGTSGAEQFFGPGTRLTVL.

This clonotype was seen at least ten times. DNA for the CDR3: TGTGCCAGCAGTTTATTAGGCCCCCTTGCGGGACCCCCTGGCGAGCAGTACTTC. Translated, it gives CASSLLGPLAGPPGEQYF. The chain has TRBV27 and TRBJ2-7; D might be TRBD2 (6 bases). Germline assignment: CDR1 MNHEY and CDR2 SMNVEV (reference sequence). Trimming cost V 1 base and J 6 bases, with 25 bases left between them. The CDR3 totals 18 residues.

This chain connects TRBV7-9 to TRBJ1-3; 7 nucleotides agree with TRBD1. Trimming removed 8 bases from V and 1 base from J; junction bases left unmatched: 8. CDR1 and CDR2 from the germline V gene are SEHNR and FQNEAQ (reference sequence). CDR3 length equals 15 residues. The CDR3 is CASGDSGFSGNTIYF. CDR3 in DNA: TGTGCCAGCGGGGACAGCGGATTTTCTGGAAACACCATATATTTT.

This clonotype was counted only a few times. The chain carries TRBV5-1 and TRBJ1-2; 11 positions match TRBD1. This CDR3 has 15 amino acids. Germline V lookup: CDR1 SGHRS, CDR2 YFSETQ. The trim removed 0 bases at V and 8 bases at J, leaving 6 bases unmatched. This CDR3 is CASSLAGTGGIGYTF. The CDR3 DNA reads as TGCGCCAGCAGCTTGGCCGGGACAGGGGGTATCGGCTACACCTTC.

J is TRBJ2-2 and V is TRBV10-3, with 8 positions matching TRBD1. This CDR3 is 14 amino acids long. The germline CDR1 and CDR2 sequences are ENHRY and SYGVKD. V lost 10 bases to trimming and J lost 0 bases; unmatched junction nucleotides: 4. Written as DNA, the CDR3 is TGTGCCACAGAGGACAGGGCGAACACCGGGGAGCTGTTTTTT. As protein: CATEDRANTGELFF.

This clonotype was observed a handful of times. The V gene is TRBV25-1, the J gene TRBJ2-7; D unresolved. The CDR3 loop spans 12 amino acids. Germline loops: CDR1 MGHDK, CDR2 SYGVNS. V lost 3 bases and J 4 bases, leaving 7 bases between the germline ends. CDR3 amino acids: CASSDAGYEQYF. CDR3 bases: TGTGCCAGCAGTGACGCAGGATACGAGCAGTACTTC.

The chain uses TRBV9 and TRBJ2-7; tentatively, D is TRBD2 (5 bases). CDR1 and CDR2 from the germline V gene are SGDLS and YYNGEE. CDR3 size: 16 residues. With 0 bases removed from V and 0 bases from J, the gap between germline ends came to 13 bases. The CDR3 sequence: CASSVGGSLSSYEQYF. CDR3 bases: TGTGCCAGCAGCGTAGGAGGGAGCCTAAGCTCCTACGAGCAGTACTTC.

This clonotype was seen only once. The junction and the germline gene differ at one end; a read error may be behind it. This chain connects TRBV5-1 to TRBJ1-2; D call uncertain. Germline V CDR1 and CDR2: SGHRS, YFSETQ. This CDR3 region has 12 residues. The CDR3 spells CASSLPTSVYNF. In DNA form, the CDR3 reads TGCGCCAGCAGCTTGCCAACCTCCGTCTACAACTTC.

The rearrangement links TRBV4-2 to TRBJ2-2; weak D call: TRBD1 (5 bases). Trimming stripped 4 bases from V and 3 bases from J, with 21 bases between. Germline V lookup: CDR1 LGHNA, CDR2 YNFKEQ. This CDR3 is built from 18 residues. The CDR3 loop is CASSLSPRRANYTGELFF. CDR3 DNA sequence: TGTGCCAGCAGCCTCTCTCCCCGCAGGGCCAATTACACCGGGGAGCTGTTTTTT.

The chain has TRBV5-1 and TRBJ2-2, with D unclear. The ends were cut back, 0 bases at V and 5 bases at J, with 17 bases in the middle. The CDR3 is made up of 17 amino acids. Germline V gene lookup returns CDR1 SGHRS and CDR2 YFSETQ. This chain's CDR3 is CASSLDVRRPSTGELFF. The CDR3 DNA reads as TGCGCCAGCAGCTTGGACGTTCGGCGGCCTTCTACCGGGGAGCTGTTTTTT.

The chain employs TRBV27 and TRBJ1-6; 7 nucleotides match TRBD1. This CDR3 comprises 17 residues. The V gene's germline CDR1 is MNHEY and CDR2 SMNVEV (reference sequence). Unmatched junction bases numbered 8, after V lost 3 bases and J lost 3 bases. The CDR3 sequence is CASSFLNTGVYNSPLHF. For the CDR3, the DNA is TGTGCCAGCAGTTTCCTGAACACAGGGGTCTATAATTCACCCCTCCACTTT.

This clonotype has a single count. The rearrangement uses TRBV15 and TRBJ2-1; D gene uncertain. Per germline, CDR1 LNHNV and CDR2 YYDKDF (reference sequence). The CDR3 totals 13 residues. V lost 0 bases, J lost 10 bases, and 10 bases lay in between. The CDR3 sequence is CATSRDHADEQFF. The CDR3 bases are TGTGCCACCAGCAGAGATCACGCTGACGAGCAGTTCTTC.

This clonotype came up a few times. The DNA of the CDR3 is TGTGCCAGCAGTAGACAGGGGGCTTCCTACGAGCAGTACTTC. Amino acids: CASSRQGASYEQYF. J is TRBJ2-7 and V is TRBV6-6; 10 nucleotides line up with TRBD1. The germline V gene has CDR1 MNHNY and CDR2 SVGAGI (reference sequence). The CDR3 spans 14 residues. V lost 5 bases and J lost 1; bases outside the gene matches: 2.

This clonotype has at least ten counts. CDR3 in amino acids: CASSEGVNYGYTF. The CDR3 DNA is TGTGCCAGCAGTGAAGGGGTGAACTATGGCTACACCTTC. The gene calls are TRBV2 and TRBJ1-2; D unclear. Germline lookup yields CDR1 SNHLY and CDR2 FYNNEI. The CDR3 is 13 residues long. Trimming left V 1 base short and J 2 bases short, with 5 bases between. The whole variable domain, filled in from reference TRBV2 and TRBJ1-2, reads EPEVTQTPSHQVTQMGQEVILRCVPISNHLYFYWYRQILGQKVEFLVSFYNNEISEKSEIFDDQFSVERPDGSNFTLKIRSTKLEDSAMYFCASSEGVNYGYTFGSGTRLTVV.

The chain is built from TRBV5-4 and TRBJ2-7; the D gene is possibly TRBD1 (6 bases). Trimming took 4 bases from V and 1 from J, leaving 12 bases between them. CDR1 is SGHNT, CDR2 YYREEE, per germline (reference sequence). The CDR3 runs 14 residues. The CDR3 region has the DNA TGTGCCAGCAGCCCCGAGACAGGATCCTACGAGCAGTACTTC. Protein product: CASSPETGSYEQYF.

V gene TRBV20-1 combines with J gene TRBJ1-2; D uncertain. Between the trimmed V and J ends, which lost 3 bases and 4 bases, there was a span of 12 bases. The CDR3 extends over 13 amino acids. Germline-derived CDR1 and CDR2 are DFQATT and SNEGSKA (reference sequence). The CDR3 DNA is TGCAGTGCTAGTAAATTGGATAGCTATGGCTACACCTTC. Translating gives CSASKLDSYGYTF.

This clonotype was counted only a few times. V and J are TRBV29-1 and TRBJ2-7, with TRBD1 matching over 9 bases. Germline assignment: CDR1 SQVTM and CDR2 ANQGSEA. Germline trimming cut 6 bases from V and 0 bases from J; bases unmatched to any gene: 3. The CDR3 length is 13 residues. The CDR3: CSVSGQGSYEQYF. CDR3 nucleotide sequence: TGCAGCGTGTCGGGACAGGGCTCCTACGAGCAGTACTTC.

This clonotype appeared a few times. This chain uses TRBV24-1 with TRBJ2-1, with TRBD2 as a possible D gene (5 bases). V was shortened by 3 bases and J by 7 bases, with 18 bases between the two germline ends. This CDR3 has 16 amino acids. Per the germline V gene, CDR1 is KGHDR and CDR2 is SFDVKD. CDR3 bases: TGTGCCACCAGTGATCCTTATTACGGCGGGCGGAATGAGCAGTTCTTC. Translating it yields CATSDPYYGGRNEQFF.